These 28 T cell receptor beta chains were sequenced from one sample in a study of blood T cell repertoires in COVID-19. The method was immunoSEQ multiplex PCR; TCRdb's version includes in-frame clones alone and lacks a portion of them. The table lists about 120,000 clones, approximately 90% of them singletons. The sequencing input was peripheral blood. The receptors were sampled from a man in his sixties with COVID-19, enrolled during active disease.

The chain is built from TRBV6-5 and TRBJ1-1; 8 bases map to TRBD1. CDR1 MNHEY and CDR2 SVGAGI come from the germline V gene. V lost 0 bases and J lost 11; bases outside the gene matches: 5. The CDR3 consists of 13 residues. The DNA for the CDR3 is TGTGCCAGCAGTTACTCGGGACAGGATCTGGCTTTCTTT. Encoded protein: CASSYSGQDLAFF.

The genes are TRBV5-6 and TRBJ2-7, with 7 bases that match TRBD1. The germline V gene encodes CDR1 SGHDT and CDR2 YYEEEE. The CDR3 extends over 14 amino acids. J gave up 6 bases and V 5 bases, and 11 bases lay outside the gene matches. The CDR3: CASRAGTEVSEQYF. CDR3 DNA: TGTGCCAGCAGGGCCGGGACAGAAGTCTCCGAGCAGTACTTC.

The chain is built from TRBV30 and TRBJ2-3; no clear D. CDR1 and CDR2 (germline): GTSNPN, SVGIG (reference sequence). CDR3 length: 11 residues. The V end lost 7 bases, the J end lost 3 bases, and 8 bases lay between the germline ends. CDR3 region: CAFRVTDTQYF. The CDR3, as DNA: TGTGCCTTTCGGGTAACAGATACGCAGTATTTT.

The chain uses TRBV2 and TRBJ1-3, with D perhaps matching TRBD1 (5 bases). The CDR3 is 14 amino acids. V lost 3 bases and J 4 bases, leaving 10 bases between the germline ends. Germline lookup yields CDR1 SNHLY and CDR2 FYNNEI. CDR3: CASSDGGSGNTIYF. CDR3 coding DNA: TGTGCCAGCAGTGACGGGGGTTCGGGAAACACCATATATTTT.

This chain connects TRBV2 to TRBJ2-5, with a weak D call TRBD1 (6 bases). This CDR3 has 14 amino acids. Germline V gene data show CDR1 as SNHLY and CDR2 as FYNNEI. The V and J ends lost 6 bases and 1 base respectively, with 12 bases between them. For the CDR3, the DNA is TGTGCCAGCAGGGATACAGGGCCCCAAGAGACCCAGTACTTC. Its translation: CASRDTGPQETQYF. The whole variable domain, filled in from reference TRBV2 and TRBJ2-5, reads EPEVTQTPSHQVTQMGQEVILRCVPISNHLYFYWYRQILGQKVEFLVSFYNNEISEKSEIFDDQFSVERPDGSNFTLKIRSTKLEDSAMYFCASRDTGPQETQYFGPGTRLLVL.

The gene calls are TRBV24-1 and TRBJ1-5; tentatively, D is TRBD1 (5 bases). CDR1 is KGHDR and CDR2 is SFDVKD in the germline V gene. CDR3 length equals 16 residues. The V and J ends lost 3 bases and 3 bases respectively, with 14 bases between them. CDR3 sequence reads: CATSDESMGPNQPQHF. CDR3 nucleotides: TGTGCCACCAGTGATGAATCTATGGGGCCCAATCAGCCCCAGCATTTT.

This clone was recorded once. The chain has TRBV4-1 and TRBJ1-5; 8 positions agree with TRBD1. V lost 3 bases and J lost 0; bases outside the gene matches: 4. Germline assignment: CDR1 MGHRA and CDR2 YSYEKL. There are 16 residues in the CDR3. Here the CDR3 DNA reads TGCGCCAGCAGCCAGCCCGACAGGGGTAGCAATCAGCCCCAGCATTTT. It yields the protein CASSQPDRGSNQPQHF.

Turning to this clone: This sample also contains other DNA sequences that code for the same CDR3. The chain uses TRBV6-5 and TRBJ1-1; D gene ambiguous. V gave up 6 bases and J gave up 1 base, with 9 bases separating them. CDR3 length: 13 amino acids. The V gene's germline CDR1 is MNHEY and CDR2 SVGAGI. The CDR3 region is CASRRRRNTEAFF. Written as DNA, the CDR3 is TGTGCCAGCAGGAGACGGAGGAACACTGAAGCTTTCTTT.

The chain recombines TRBV5-1 with TRBJ1-1; TRBD1 might be the D (6 bases). V lost 2 bases and J 0 bases, leaving 11 bases between the germline ends. The CDR3 runs to 15 residues. Germline values: CDR1 SGHRS, CDR2 YFSETQ. Here the CDR3 reads CASSLGQILNTEAFF. CDR3 bases: TGCGCCAGCAGCTTAGGACAGATATTGAACACTGAAGCTTTCTTT.

The chain couples TRBV5-1 to TRBJ1-6; 12 bases are a match to TRBD1. The CDR3 has 16 amino acids. The V and J ends lost 0 bases and 9 bases, in that order; junction bases with no gene match: 4. Germline V lookup: CDR1 SGHRS, CDR2 YFSETQ. CDR3 DNA sequence: TGCGCCAGCAGCTTGGCGGGACAGGGGGCACGTTCACCCCTCCACTTT. It translates to CASSLAGQGARSPLHF.

A note on this clone: A junction end diverges from the germline sequence, so it may reflect a read error. The CDR3 protein is CASSYEPRRGQRF. The CDR3 bases are TGTGCCAGCAGTTACGAACCCCGTAGGGGACAACGTTTT. The chain is built from TRBV6-2 or TRBV6-3 and TRBJ1-5; tentative D call: TRBD1 (6 bases). CDR1 is MNHEY and CDR2 is SVGEGT in the germline V gene. The length of the CDR3 is 13 residues.

The chain recombines TRBV5-1 with TRBJ1-6; a weak D match, TRBD1 (6 bases). V was trimmed by 4 bases and J by 7 bases, leaving 21 bases between them. Germline CDR1 SGHRS, CDR2 YFSETQ. The CDR3 length is 17 residues. The CDR3, as DNA: TGCGCCAGCAGCCGCCCCGAGCCCGGACAGTACAATTCACCCCTCCACTTT. Protein product: CASSRPEPGQYNSPLHF. Filled out from reference TRBV5-1 and TRBJ1-6, the complete variable domain reads KAGVTQTPRYLIKTRGQQVTLSCSPISGHRSVSWYQQTPGQGLQFLFEYFSETQRNKGNFPGRFSGRQFSNSRSEMNVSTLELGDSALYLCASSRPEPGQYNSPLHFGNGTRLTVT.

The chain is built from TRBV5-1 and TRBJ1-6; TRBD1 might be the D (5 bases). The CDR3 spans 14 residues. The germline gives CDR1 SGHRS, CDR2 YFSETQ. V gave up 0 bases and J gave up 8 bases, with 9 bases separating them. The DNA of the CDR3 is TGCGCCAGCAGCTTGGCAGGGCGCTATTCACCCCTCCACTTT. Encoded protein: CASSLAGRYSPLHF. The full variable domain, completed using reference TRBV5-1 and TRBJ1-6, is KAGVTQTPRYLIKTRGQQVTLSCSPISGHRSVSWYQQTPGQGLQFLFEYFSETQRNKGNFPGRFSGRQFSNSRSEMNVSTLELGDSALYLCASSLAGRYSPLHFGNGTRLTVT.

The rearrangement uses TRBV5-1 and TRBJ2-7, with 7 bases matching TRBD1. CDR3 size: 16 residues. Germline V CDR1 and CDR2: SGHRS, YFSETQ. V lost 0 bases to trimming and J lost 2 bases; unmatched junction nucleotides: 8. CDR3 sequence (DNA): TGCGCCAGCAGCTTGGCCGGGACGGGACAGACCTACGAGCAGTACTTC. It encodes CASSLAGTGQTYEQYF.

V is TRBV29-1 and J is TRBJ1-1; 8 bases agree with TRBD1. CDR3 length: 13 amino acids. Trimming at V came to 7 bases and at J to 0 bases, leaving 4 bases not matched to a gene. CDR1 and CDR2 from the germline V gene are SQVTM and ANQGSEA. This CDR3 is CSGDRGLNTEAFF. The CDR3 bases are TGCAGCGGAGACAGGGGTCTGAACACTGAAGCTTTCTTT.

DNA for the CDR3: TGTGCCAGTAGACCTGACAGGGCTAGTGGGAGCTACACCTTC. It is translated as CASRPDRASGSYTF. The chain has TRBV19 and TRBJ1-2; 7 bases line up with TRBD1. Germline lookup yields CDR1 LNHDA and CDR2 SQIVND (reference sequence). The CDR3 sequence is 14 residues long. Trimming cost V 6 bases and J 9 bases; bases outside gene matches: 13.

V and J are TRBV27 and TRBJ1-4; tentative D call: TRBD1 (5 bases). Trimming pared 5 bases from V and 7 bases from J, leaving 8 bases between. The CDR3 extends over 12 amino acids. Germline loops: CDR1 MNHEY, CDR2 SMNVEV (reference sequence). The CDR3 coding sequence is TGTGCCAGCAGTCTAACAGGTGAAAAACTGTTTTTT. This sequence encodes CASSLTGEKLFF.

The chain links TRBV7-7 to TRBJ2-3; TRBD2 is a possible D gene (6 bases). The V gene's germline CDR1 is SSHAT and CDR2 FNYEAQ (reference sequence). This CDR3 comprises 18 residues. Trimming stripped 5 bases from V and 5 bases from J, with 26 bases between. Here the CDR3 DNA reads TGTGCCAGCAGCCCAACCTGGGCGCCAACCTTAGCGGTAGATACGCAGTATTTT. Amino acid sequence: CASSPTWAPTLAVDTQYF.

The gene calls are TRBV4-3 and TRBJ1-6; 9 nucleotides line up with TRBD1. The CDR3 spans 17 residues. V lost 1 base to trimming and J lost 10 bases; unmatched junction nucleotides: 11. The germline CDR1 and CDR2 sequences are LGHNA and YSLEER. In nucleotides, the CDR3 is TGCGCCAGCAGCCAAGCGGGGGGGACAGGGTTAGGATCACCCCTCCACTTT. The encoded protein is CASSQAGGTGLGSPLHF.

The CDR3 loop is CASSLGGVGSTEAFF. The CDR3 DNA sequence: TGCGCCAGCAGCTTGGGAGGAGTTGGTAGTACTGAAGCTTTCTTT. The chain uses TRBV5-1 and TRBJ1-1; D not resolved. Trimming took 0 bases from V and 5 from J, leaving 14 bases between them. This CDR3 has 15 amino acids. CDR1 SGHRS and CDR2 YFSETQ come from the germline V gene. Based on the CDR3 plus reference TRBV5-1 and TRBJ1-1, the full variable domain is KAGVTQTPRYLIKTRGQQVTLSCSPISGHRSVSWYQQTPGQGLQFLFEYFSETQRNKGNFPGRFSGRQFSNSRSEMNVSTLELGDSALYLCASSLGGVGSTEAFFGQGTRLTVV.

The chain carries TRBV5-5 and TRBJ1-4; D call uncertain. V was clipped by 2 bases and J by 8 bases, with 16 bases between them. This CDR3 has 15 residues. Germline V CDR1 and CDR2: SGHKS, YYEKEE (reference sequence). CDR3 sequence: CASSLATDQWEKLFF. DNA for the CDR3: TGTGCCAGCAGCTTAGCAACAGACCAATGGGAAAAACTGTTTTTT.

The V and J genes are TRBV10-3 and TRBJ2-1; weak D call: TRBD2 (5 bases). V was trimmed by 3 bases and J by 10 bases, leaving 10 bases between them. The CDR3 contains 12 residues. Germline loops: CDR1 ENHRY, CDR2 SYGVKD. The CDR3 reads CAISDLREEQFF. Here the CDR3 DNA reads TGTGCCATCAGTGATTTAAGGGAGGAGCAGTTCTTC.

V gene TRBV12-3 or TRBV12-4 combines with J gene TRBJ2-1; 7 bases align to TRBD1. The V segment lost 6 bases and the J segment 6 bases; nucleotides outside the gene matches: 5. The CDR3 sequence is 13 residues long. The DNA of the CDR3 is TGTGCCAGCAGCCGGGGACAGCTCAATGAGCAGTTCTTC. Residues: CASSRGQLNEQFF.

Comment on this clone: Because the CDR3's place on the DNA is in doubt, the DNA is left out and the CDR3 is given as listed by TCRdb. The CDR3 protein is CASSILEGTRYGYTF. This chain connects TRBV4-1 to TRBJ1-2. The CDR3 has 15 residues if both end residues are counted. CDR1 and CDR2 from the germline V gene are MGHRA and YSYEKL.

The V gene is TRBV7-2, the J gene TRBJ1-3; no reliable D call. V shed 1 base and J shed 1 base, with 5 bases lying between them. Germline V gives CDR1 SGHTA, CDR2 FQGNSA. This CDR3 spans 14 amino acids. DNA for the CDR3: TGTGCCAGCAGCTTAGAGCGGTCTGGAAACACCATATATTTT. As protein: CASSLERSGNTIYF.

The chain couples TRBV27 to TRBJ2-2, with TRBD2 identical over 10 bases. Looked up from germline, CDR1 is MNHEY and CDR2 is SMNVEV (reference sequence). The CDR3 has 15 residues. Trimming took 3 bases from V and 7 from J; bases not matched to a gene: 5. CDR3 bases: TGTGCCAGCAGTTTCAGCGGGGGGGTTAGCGGGGAGCTGTTTTTT. This sequence encodes CASSFSGGVSGELFF.

The chain has TRBV20-1 and TRBJ1-5, with TRBD1 as a possible D gene (5 bases). V was clipped by 3 bases and J by 6 bases, with 15 bases between them. The CDR3 contains 14 residues. Per the germline V gene, CDR1 is DFQATT and CDR2 is SNEGSKA (reference sequence). In nucleotides, the CDR3 is TGCAGTGCTAGTAAAATTTTGGGGCGTCAGCCCCAGCATTTT. Protein product: CSASKILGRQPQHF.

The J gene is TRBJ2-2, the V gene TRBV15; TRBD1 matches at 10 bases. The germline V gene has CDR1 LNHNV and CDR2 YYDKDF (reference sequence). The CDR3 loop spans 18 amino acids. Trimming took 0 bases from V and 0 from J; bases not matched to a gene: 4. CDR3 sequence (DNA): TGTGCCACCAGCAGAGATACCGGACAGGGGGCGAACACCGGGGAGCTGTTTTTT. Protein: CATSRDTGQGANTGELFF.